This T cell receptor beta chain appears in the sequencing data of a study of beta chain features in type 1 diabetes. The wider study: The study examined more than 100,000,000 sorted cells across all samples. Notes on the study in general: Any HLA type influence on TCRB rearrangement was left unresolved here. Moderate yet significant TCRB CDR3 shortening was seen in Type 1 diabetes patients in all four CD4+ subsets. At VDJ recombination sites, type 1 diabetes patients had fewer insertions and more deleted nucleotides.

Trimming shortened V by 7 bases and J by 6 bases, and 15 bases separated the two germline ends. This CDR3 has 12 amino acids. Germline assignment: CDR1 SQVTM and CDR2 ANQGSEA. Worth noting for this clone: Its specificity is not known.

CD45RO/CCR7/CD25/CD127/CD95/CD27 separated CD4+ naive, central memory, regulatory and stem cell-like memory cells by sorting. Investigators reverse transcribed all isolated RNA, so they sequenced expressed TCRB transcripts. Clones were sequenced by immunoSEQ multiplex PCR, and TCRdb holds only the in-frame ones, with some missing. Of nearly 700,000 clones in the sample, under 15% were seen once. The chain links TRBV29-1 to TRBJ2-5, with D unresolved. Sample: naive CD4+ T cells from blood. The receptor was derived from a man aged 18 to 30 with type 1 diabetes. CDR3 bases: TGCAGCGGTAAACCACAAACGAAGACCCAGTACTTC. As protein: CSGKPQTKTQYF. Looking up the rest from reference TRBV29-1 and TRBJ2-5 gives the full variable domain: SAVISQKPSRDICQRGTSLTIQCQVDSQVTMMFWYRQQPGQSLTLIATANQGSEATYESGFVIDKFPISRPNLTFSTLTVSNMSPEDSSIYLCSGKPQTKTQYFGPGTRLLVL.